Shown below are 7 T cell receptor beta chains from a single sample sequenced in a study of cytomegalovirus exposure and HLA in healthy donors (dated by TCRdb to 2016 to 2017). Library preparation employed the immunoSEQ multiplex PCR assay. For the multiplex PCR, a mixture combining 60 forward primers for TCR Vbeta segments and 13 reverse primers for TCR Jbeta segments was used. Held by TCRdb, this immuneACCESS table contains in-frame sequences only and omits some clones. Under half of the omission traces to an unresolved V gene where checked; the cause of the rest is unknown. The sample's table covers tens of thousands of clones. The top ten clonotypes cover around 3.4% of the sample. The sequencing input was PBMCs. These receptors all stem from a woman in her forties in good health and CMV-seropositive.

The chain recombines TRBV30 with TRBJ2-3; weak D call: TRBD2 (6 bases). Germline V gives CDR1 GTSNPN, CDR2 SVGIG (reference sequence). There are 12 residues in the CDR3. V was clipped by 3 bases and J by 6 bases, with 10 bases between them. The CDR3 loop is CAWSFGGDTQYF. The CDR3, as DNA: TGTGCCTGGAGCTTTGGGGGGGATACGCAGTATTTT.

The chain employs TRBV12-5 and TRBJ2-1; D possibly corresponds to TRBD1 (5 bases). The germline V and J ends were trimmed by 7 bases and 7 bases, with 17 bases remaining between them. Germline CDR1 is LGHNT and CDR2 is FRNRAP. CDR3 length: 14 residues. CDR3 loop: CASARPGFWNEQFF. Here the CDR3 DNA reads TGTGCTAGTGCTAGGCCAGGGTTTTGGAATGAGCAGTTCTTC.

V gene TRBV27 combines with J gene TRBJ2-7; D is possibly TRBD1 (6 bases). Trimming pared 5 bases from V and 2 bases from J, leaving 13 bases between. Germline CDR1 reads MNHEY; CDR2 reads SMNVEV (reference sequence). The CDR3 has 14 residues. The CDR3 bases are TGTGCCAGCAGTGCCCGGGACACCGCCTACGAGCAGTACTTC. Translated, it gives CASSARDTAYEQYF.

This chain links TRBV30 with TRBJ1-5, with 10 bases fitting TRBD1. The CDR3 loop spans 15 amino acids. Germline trimming cut 2 bases from V and 2 bases from J; bases unmatched to any gene: 3. The germline V gene has CDR1 GTSNPN and CDR2 SVGIG (reference sequence). The CDR3 sequence: CAWSTGTGGNQPQHF. The DNA of the CDR3 is TGTGCCTGGAGTACCGGGACAGGGGGCAATCAGCCCCAGCATTTT. Full variable domain (outside the CDR3, taken from reference TRBV30 and TRBJ1-5): SQTIHQWPATLVQPVGSPLSLECTVEGTSNPNLYWYRQAAGRGLQLLFYSVGIGQISSEVPQNLSASRPQDRQFILSSKKLLLSDSGFYLCAWSTGTGGNQPQHFGDGTRLSIL.

The chain uses TRBV28 and TRBJ1-2; a possible D gene is TRBD1 (5 bases). The germline V and J ends were trimmed by 6 bases and 4 bases, with 15 bases remaining between them. The germline V gene encodes CDR1 MDHEN and CDR2 SYDVKM. The CDR3 consists of 14 residues. This CDR3 reads CASSPYGGSYGYTF. In DNA, the CDR3 is TGTGCCAGCAGCCCATATGGGGGGTCCTATGGCTACACCTTC.

The J gene is TRBJ2-1, the V gene TRBV29-1; 11 nucleotides agree with TRBD2. Losses at the gene ends were 2 bases for V and 5 bases for J; bases not matched to a gene: 5. Germline CDR1 and CDR2: SQVTM and ANQGSEA. The CDR3 spans 15 residues. The CDR3 DNA is TGCAGCGTTGAATGGCTAGCGGGAGGCCACAATGAGCAGTTCTTC. It is translated as CSVEWLAGGHNEQFF.

This sequence joins TRBV4-2 and TRBJ2-3; 8 bases line up with TRBD1. From germline, CDR1 is LGHNA and CDR2 YNFKEQ. The CDR3 runs to 15 residues. J was trimmed by 2 bases and V by 5 bases; bases with no gene match: 6. CDR3 in DNA: TGTGCCAGCAGCTTCCAGGGGGCACACACAGATACGCAGTATTTT. This gives the protein CASSFQGAHTDTQYF.